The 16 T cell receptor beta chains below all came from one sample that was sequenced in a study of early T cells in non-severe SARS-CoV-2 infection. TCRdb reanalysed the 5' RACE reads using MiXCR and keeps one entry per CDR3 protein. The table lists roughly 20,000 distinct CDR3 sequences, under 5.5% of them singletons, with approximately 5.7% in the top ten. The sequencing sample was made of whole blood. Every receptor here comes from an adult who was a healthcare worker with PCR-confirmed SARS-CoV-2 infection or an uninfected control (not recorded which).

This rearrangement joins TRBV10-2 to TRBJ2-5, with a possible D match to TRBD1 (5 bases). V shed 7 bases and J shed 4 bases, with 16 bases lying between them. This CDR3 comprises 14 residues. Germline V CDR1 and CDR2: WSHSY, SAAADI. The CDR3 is CASTSSRDGETQYF. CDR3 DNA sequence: TGCGCCAGCACCTCGAGCAGGGATGGAGAGACCCAGTACTTC.

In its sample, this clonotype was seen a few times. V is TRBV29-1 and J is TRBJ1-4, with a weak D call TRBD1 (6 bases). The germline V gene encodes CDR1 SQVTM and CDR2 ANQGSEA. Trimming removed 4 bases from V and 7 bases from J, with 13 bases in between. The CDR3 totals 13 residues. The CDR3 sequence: CSVAGAPGEKLFF. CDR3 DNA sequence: TGCAGCGTTGCGGGGGCCCCGGGTGAAAAACTGTTTTTT.

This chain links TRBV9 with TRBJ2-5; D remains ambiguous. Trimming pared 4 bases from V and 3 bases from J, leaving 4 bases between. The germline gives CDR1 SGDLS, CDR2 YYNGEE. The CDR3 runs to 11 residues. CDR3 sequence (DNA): TGTGCCAGCAGCATCGAAGAGACCCAGTACTTC. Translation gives CASSIEETQYF.

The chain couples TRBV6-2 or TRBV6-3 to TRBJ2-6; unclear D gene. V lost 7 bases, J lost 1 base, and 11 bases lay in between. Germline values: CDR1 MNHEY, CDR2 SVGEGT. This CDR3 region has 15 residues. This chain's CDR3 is CASTPLKSGANVLTF. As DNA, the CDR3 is TGTGCCAGCACGCCCCTTAAGTCTGGGGCCAACGTCCTGACTTTC.

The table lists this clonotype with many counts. CDR3 coding DNA: TGTGCCAGCAGTTTTTCGACAGGGGGTTTTCCACCCCTCCACTTT. It yields the protein CASSFSTGGFPPLHF. The chain links TRBV28 to TRBJ1-6; 9 bases are a match to TRBD1. The CDR3 is 15 amino acids. Germline V gene lookup returns CDR1 MDHEN and CDR2 SYDVKM. With V trimmed by 3 bases and J by 11 bases, 8 bases remained unmatched.

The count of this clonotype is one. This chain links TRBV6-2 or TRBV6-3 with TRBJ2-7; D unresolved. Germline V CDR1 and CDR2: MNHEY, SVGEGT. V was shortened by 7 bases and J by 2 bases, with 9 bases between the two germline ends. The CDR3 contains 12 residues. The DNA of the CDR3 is TGTGCCAGCACCCTGAACACCTACGAGCAGTACTTC. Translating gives CASTLNTYEQYF.

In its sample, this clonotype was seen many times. DNA for the CDR3: TGTGCCAGCGGGACCCACAATGAGCAGTTCTTC. This codes for CASGTHNEQFF. The chain employs TRBV6-1 and TRBJ2-1; D assignment may be TRBD1 or TRBD2 (5 bases each). The germline V gene encodes CDR1 MNHNS and CDR2 SASEGT. Trimming took 8 bases from V and 5 from J, leaving 7 bases between them. The CDR3 has 11 amino acids.

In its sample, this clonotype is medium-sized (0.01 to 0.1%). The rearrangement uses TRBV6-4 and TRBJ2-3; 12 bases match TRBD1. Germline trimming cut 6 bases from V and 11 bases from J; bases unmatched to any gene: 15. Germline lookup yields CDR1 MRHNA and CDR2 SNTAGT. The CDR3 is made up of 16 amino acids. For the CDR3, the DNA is TGTGCCAGCAGCCTCACCGGGACAGGGGGCTCGACAGTGCAGTATTTT. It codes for CASSLTGTGGSTVQYF.

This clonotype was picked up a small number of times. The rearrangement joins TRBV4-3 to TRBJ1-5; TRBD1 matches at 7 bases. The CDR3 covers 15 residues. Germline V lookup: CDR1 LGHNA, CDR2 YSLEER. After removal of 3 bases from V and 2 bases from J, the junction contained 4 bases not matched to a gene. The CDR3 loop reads CASSQGGQGNQPQHF. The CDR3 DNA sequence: TGCGCCAGCAGCCAGGGCGGACAGGGCAATCAGCCCCAGCATTTT.

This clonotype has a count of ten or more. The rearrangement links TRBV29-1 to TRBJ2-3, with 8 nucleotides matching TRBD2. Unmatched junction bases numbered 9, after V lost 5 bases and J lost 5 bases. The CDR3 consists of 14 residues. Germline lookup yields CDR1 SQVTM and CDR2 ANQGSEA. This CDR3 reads CSVYSGRGRDTQYF. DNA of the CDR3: TGCAGCGTTTACAGCGGGAGAGGGAGAGATACGCAGTATTTT.

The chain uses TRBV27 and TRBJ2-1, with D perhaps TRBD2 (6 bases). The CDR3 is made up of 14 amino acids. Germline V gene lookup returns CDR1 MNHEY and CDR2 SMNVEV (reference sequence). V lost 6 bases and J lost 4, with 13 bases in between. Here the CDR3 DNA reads TGTGCCAGCAGCGGGAGCCGCCCGTACAATGAGCAGTTCTTC. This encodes CASSGSRPYNEQFF.

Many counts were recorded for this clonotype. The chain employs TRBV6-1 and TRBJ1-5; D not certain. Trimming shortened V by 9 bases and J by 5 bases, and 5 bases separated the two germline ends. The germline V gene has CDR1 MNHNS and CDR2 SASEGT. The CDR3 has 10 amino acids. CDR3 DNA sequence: TGTGCCAGGTCTGATCAGCCCCAGCATTTT. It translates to CARSDQPQHF.

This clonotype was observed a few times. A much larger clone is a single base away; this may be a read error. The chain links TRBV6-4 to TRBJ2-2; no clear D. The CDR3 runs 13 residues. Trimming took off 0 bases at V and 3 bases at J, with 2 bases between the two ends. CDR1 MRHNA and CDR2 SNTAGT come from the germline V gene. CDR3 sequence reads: CASSDSDTGELFF. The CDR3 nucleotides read TGTGCCAGCAGTGACTCGGACACCGGGGAGCTGTTTTTT.

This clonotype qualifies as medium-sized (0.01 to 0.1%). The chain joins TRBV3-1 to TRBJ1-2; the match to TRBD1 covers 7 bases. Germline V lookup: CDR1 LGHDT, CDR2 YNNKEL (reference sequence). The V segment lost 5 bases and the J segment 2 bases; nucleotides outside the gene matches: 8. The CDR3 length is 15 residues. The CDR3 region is CASSRMGQPNYGYTF. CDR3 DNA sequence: TGTGCCAGCAGCAGAATGGGACAGCCGAACTATGGCTACACCTTC.

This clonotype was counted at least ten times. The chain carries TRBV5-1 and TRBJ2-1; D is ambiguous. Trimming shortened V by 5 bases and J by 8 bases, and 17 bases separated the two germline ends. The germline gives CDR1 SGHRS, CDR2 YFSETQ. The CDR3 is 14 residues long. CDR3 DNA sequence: TGCGCCAGCAGACAAACACAGAGTGGGGATGAGCAGTTCTTC. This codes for CASRQTQSGDEQFF.

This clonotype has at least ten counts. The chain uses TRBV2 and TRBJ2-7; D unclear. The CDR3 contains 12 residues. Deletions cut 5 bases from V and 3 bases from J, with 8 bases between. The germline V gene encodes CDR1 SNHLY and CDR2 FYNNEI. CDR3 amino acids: CASSFQDYEQYF. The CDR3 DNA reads TGTGCCAGCAGTTTCCAAGACTACGAGCAGTACTTC.